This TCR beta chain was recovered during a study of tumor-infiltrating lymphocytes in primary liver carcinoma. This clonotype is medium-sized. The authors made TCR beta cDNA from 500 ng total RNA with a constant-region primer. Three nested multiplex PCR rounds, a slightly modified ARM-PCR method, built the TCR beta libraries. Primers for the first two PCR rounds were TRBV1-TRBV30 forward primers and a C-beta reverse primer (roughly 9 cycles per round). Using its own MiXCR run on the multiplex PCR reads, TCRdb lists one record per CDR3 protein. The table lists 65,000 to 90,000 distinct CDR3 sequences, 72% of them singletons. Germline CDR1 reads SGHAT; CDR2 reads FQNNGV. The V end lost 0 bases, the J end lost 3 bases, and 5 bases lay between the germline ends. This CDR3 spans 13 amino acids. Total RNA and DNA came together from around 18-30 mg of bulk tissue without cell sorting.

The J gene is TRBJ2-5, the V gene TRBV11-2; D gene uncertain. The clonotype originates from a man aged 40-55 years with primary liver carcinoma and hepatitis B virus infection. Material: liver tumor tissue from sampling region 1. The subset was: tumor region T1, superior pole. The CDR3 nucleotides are TGTGCCAGCAGCTTAGAGGTTGAAGAGACCCAGTACTTC. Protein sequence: CASSLEVEETQYF.